The entry that follows covers one TCR beta chain sequence. No cognate antigen has been identified for it. Per-base qualities were not stored, and no clone one base away is much larger. The cohort consisted of 670 or so healthy bone marrow donors. At the time of sampling, all cohort members were nominally healthy, though unrecorded immune exposures were likely present. The donor tested CMV seropositive and was one of the 289 seropositive cohort members. A peripheral blood sample was provided by each donor, and peripheral blood mononuclear cells were used for TCR beta sequencing. The Qiagen DNeasy Blood Extraction Kit was used to extract genomic DNA from the blood cell samples. These data are taken from a study of cytomegalovirus exposure and HLA in healthy donors (dated by TCRdb to the late 2010s). Context from the whole study: According to an earlier analysis of 587 of the donors, about 179 million T cells yielded 117 million unique TCR beta sequences and 276 Gb of sequence data. Approximately 310 gigabases of sequencing data and 91 million or so unique TCR sequences made up an early release that covered under 750 HLA-typed donors. The genetic ancestry cluster associated with self-reported Caucasian donors included about 81% of the approximately 410 genotyped donors. The aim of the study was to test whether cataloging public T cell receptors could identify signatures of past pathogen exposure. The study profiled the T cell repertoires of around 700 subjects by immunosequencing and related them to cytomegalovirus serostatus. In addition to the first cohort of hundreds of subjects, a separate validation cohort of approximately 130 different subjects was used. High-throughput TCR immunosequencing, statistical association of individual TCRs with disease status, and machine learning were combined to predict cytomegalovirus infection status. In a later analysis, previously published TCR beta repertoires from several hundred donors were re-analyzed and high-resolution HLA genotyping was added so that TCR occurrence patterns could be studied. In the later analysis, no new phenotypic data were used to find candidate immune exposures; instead, reliance was placed on TCR beta sequences and their occurrence across donors. An earlier analysis of several hundred of the donors used high-throughput TCR beta sequencing to judge whether each TCR beta V gene segment behaved as functional or pseudogenic. Alongside the repertoire data, information on donor age, sex, ethnicity and CMV serostatus was compiled. Genome-wide SNP genotypes for about 65% of the roughly 670 donors were used in a later genetic analysis, which treated that subset as a discovery cohort. All discovery cohort repertoires had been generated using a single sequencing platform. Class I and class II HLA loci were covered by the typing at four-digit resolution. Typing coverage varied by locus: 629-630 donors for A, B, C, DRB1 and DQB1; approximately 500 for DQA1; some 610 for DPA1; under 490 for DPB1. Four to six DR-DQ haplotypes were handled as single units for association and clustering, since linkage in the cohort was strong. Among 398 genotyped donors of the cohort, an average of about 240,000 unique TCR beta nucleotide sequences were sequenced per donor, roughly 20% of them non-productive. What the authors observed across the whole study: Because the 87-base-pair reads could not distinguish some IMGT-functional V segments, including TRBV6-2 and TRBV6-3, those segments were excluded. A later analysis found that most CMV-associated TCR beta chains appeared HLA-restricted, with HLA associations seemingly driven largely by CMV exposure. Because HLA typing was unavailable for some donors at each locus, only the typed subset was used in association tests. Correlated functional status among segregating V segments might reflect linkage disequilibrium, but an unknown experimental factor could not be ruled out. CMV serostatus was the only immune exposure information available for the cohort. A further reported finding was that TCR beta sequences accurately predicted the HLA-A and HLA-B alleles for most subjects in the first cohort. A later genetic analysis associated a missense DCLRE1C variant with V-gene and J-gene trimming of TCR beta chains, and an independent cohort replicated the association. Most TCR sequences were observed very rarely across donors, whereas some public TCRs were present in many individuals. In a later analysis, TCR association rates were found to vary across HLA loci, with the most associated TCRs seen for DRB1 alleles and the fewest for HLA-C alleles. A total of 150 to 200 TCR beta chains were listed by the study as associated with cytomegalovirus. Three of the identified cytomegalovirus-associated TCR beta chains were confirmed in vitro to be specific for cytomegalovirus antigens. In a later analysis, several top co-occurrence clusters were reported to appear linked to parvovirus B19, influenza, CMV and Epstein-Barr virus. Only TCR beta chains were sequenced in this cohort, and the absence of alpha or paired-chain data limited detectable features. In a later analysis, HLA-associated TCR beta chains showed more clonal expansion and lower generation probabilities than non-associated chains that were equally common. When HLA alleles, especially DR and DQ, strongly co-occurred, TCR associations were difficult to assign to individual alleles. Because counts were too low, roughly 17 rarely observed V segments, including chromosome 9 orphons, were left out of the earlier analysis of over 550 of the donors. Specific HLA alleles were associated with 15,000 to 20,000 TCR beta sequences at a false discovery rate of 0.05 in a later analysis. Sequencing depth was assumed to be roughly uniform across donors in the presence/absence analyses, though that assumption may not hold. In an earlier analysis of 450 to 750 of the donors, most TCR beta V segments appeared in productive rearrangements about 90% or about 30% of the time, broadly matching IMGT annotations. It was suggested by the authors that the approach could potentially be generalized to other disease states and immunological phenotypes. The classifier was reported to diagnose cytomegalovirus status with high specificity and sensitivity in both the original and validation cohorts. A later genetic analysis reported fewer N-insertions in productive TCRs among donors in an Asian-associated ancestry cluster than the roughly 700-donor mean. The sequencing pipeline was judged likely to have produced a cluster of highly shared sequence variants as a technical artifact.

Library creation used the immunoSEQ multiplex PCR assay. A mixture of 60 forward primers for TCR Vbeta segments and 13 reverse primers for TCR Jbeta segments was used in the multiplex PCR. Amplification of the CDR3 region of rearranged TCR beta genes was performed with a multiplex PCR assay on genomic DNA. The Illumina HiSeq System was used to sequence the amplified TCR beta libraries as 87-base-pair reads. In the authors' own workflow: In a later analysis, roughly 80 million unique TCR beta chains were counted across the approximately 620 repertoires, and roughly 11 million of these chains were shared by at least two donors. To remove PCR and sequencing errors, raw reads were error-corrected and collapsed into unique sequences using a nearest-neighbor algorithm that merged closely related sequences. Alignment of CDR3 sequences to IMGT reference sequences was used to assign V, D and J gene segments. For a sequence to be retained, a match of at least six nucleotides was required to both a V gene segment and a J gene segment. A rearrangement was called productive if the CDR3 had no stop codons and remained in frame with V and J, and every other rearrangement was called non-productive. Following IMGT convention, CDR3 was defined as the stretch from the second conserved V-encoded cysteine to the conserved J-encoded phenylalanine. The earlier analysis of 500 to 750 of the donors excluded any sequence lacking an unambiguous match to a single V gene segment. In an earlier analysis of approximately 500 of the donors, a V segment was called functional when productive rearrangements were above 56.7%, and segregating when the standard deviation between donors exceeded 5%. A statistical classification framework was built for diagnosing cytomegalovirus status from the catalog of TCR beta chain sequences. A later analysis assigned V and J genes by comparing TCR nucleotide sequences with IMGT/GENE-DB human TR gene sequences. The TCRdist pipeline was used in a later analysis to assign CDR3 sequences and most-parsimonious VDJ recombination scenarios. In a later analysis, every TCR beta chain was defined by the combination of its CDR3 amino acid sequence and its V-gene family, and reads without a unique V-gene family were dropped. To address suspected cross-contamination and a sequencing artifact, a later analysis removed 592 highly shared, low-generation-probability nucleotide sequences. A later analysis calculated a clonal expansion index for each public chain from normalized within-repertoire ranks of inferred template counts. In a later analysis, generation probabilities were computed using a VDJ recombination model fitted to out-of-frame rearrangements, and the results were checked against IGoR. A later analysis scored TCR-TCR, TCR-HLA and TCR-CMV co-occurrence with hypergeometric tests, applying a repertoire-size bias correction to TCR pairs. To estimate false discovery rates, a later analysis permuted the HLA or CMV assignments 20 times. A later analysis grouped co-occurring TCRs with DBSCAN, adding TCRdist sequence similarity when clustering within HLA-allele-positive subsets. For co-occurrence clustering, repertoires with fewer than 30,000 or more than 120,000 public chains were excluded, along with a handful of repertoires with anomalous nucleotide sharing. The table was pulled from immuneACCESS by TCRdb, which kept in-frame rearrangements only. Such tables lose some clones; where checked, under half of the loss comes from unresolved V genes, and the rest has no known cause. V and J calls plus clone size are reproduced from that table; the DNA served to infer D and trimming. For this sample the table gives roughly 180,000 clones, of which approximately 82% were detected only once. Of the sample, under 1.5% falls within the top ten clones.

Taken from the germline V gene (reference sequence), the CDR1 and CDR2 loops are MNHEY and SMNVEV. CDR3 length: 15 amino acids, cysteine to phenylalanine. The kept DNA is CDR3 alone, 45 bases in frame from the first base. V loses 5 bases of germline sequence and J loses 10 bases, and the interval between the two ends is 18 bases. The receptor was isolated from a girl aged 2 to 10 in good health and CMV-seropositive. The sequenced sample consisted of PBMCs. The V and J segments used are TRBV27 and TRBJ1-6; the D gene is not confidently resolved. The base sequence is TGTGCCAGCAGTCCCGGAAGGTTGACAAGGTCACCCCTCCACTTT. This yields the protein CASSPGRLTRSPLHF.